This record looks at one T cell receptor beta chain sequence and its context. It has no known antigen specificity. Base qualities are not at hand, and no much larger clone is one base apart. TCRbeta CDR3 regions were amplified from genomic DNA using the immunoSEQ Assay, a bias-controlled multiplex PCR. The authors' pipeline ran thus. The number of nucleated cells in each sample was estimated by amplification of reference gene primers within the assay. To quantify the absolute abundance of each unique TCRbeta CDR3 rearrangement, sequence reads were collapsed and filtered. For each sample, productive Simpson clonality was calculated as the square root of Simpson's diversity index over productive rearrangements. This is the immuneACCESS table as TCRdb keeps it, with only in-frame sequences that have V and J called. A part of the clones is gone; compared with another copy, unresolved V genes explain less than half, and the rest is unexplained. V and J calls and clone size are given by that table; D and trimming were obtained from the DNA. This sample gives approximately 240,000 clones in total; approximately 79% of them show up just once. The ten biggest clones cover under 5.5% of the sample.

The CDR3 has 14 amino acids, counting the end cysteine and phenylalanine. Only the CDR3 part of the read is kept: 42 bases, read in frame from the first base. The germline ends are 12 bases apart after V is trimmed by 6 bases and J by 4 bases. CDR1 and CDR2 were assigned from the germline V gene as SGHNT and YENEEA. The collaborating institutions used their own protocols to collect whole blood in K2EDTA tubes. For TCRbeta analysis, collaborator samples were shipped as frozen whole blood, as isolated PBMCs, or as DNA extracted from either sample type. This sample is drawn from a study of blood T cell repertoires in COVID-19 (dated by TCRdb to 2019 to 2021). As for the study more broadly: Samples covering the acute and convalescent phases of COVID-19 were provided by collaborators in the United States, Italy and Spain. Where HLA class I and class II types were available, the types were taken from metadata supplied by the sample provider, not from assay-based typing. A de-identified subject ID, COVID-19 status, age in years and sex were almost always included in the sample metadata. The samples were drawn from two sources: the first 160 participants of the ongoing ImmuneRACE study, and 1,000 to 1,500 subjects contributed by 6 global collaborators. The prospective study material was composed of cDNA or gDNA derived from T cells, B-cell-depleted T cells, or PBMCs. The repertoires were released in a freely available public database meant as a resource for research on the immune response to SARS-CoV-2. Subjects who had been exposed to COVID-19, were actively infected with it, or had recovered from it provided the deeply sampled blood TCRbeta repertoires that made up the dataset. Study-wide conclusions, independent of this receptor: Clinical and demographic metadata were provided uncurated, with the amount varying by source and participant.

Material for sequencing was peripheral blood. The sequence links TRBV11-3 to TRBJ2-2; the D gene is perhaps TRBD1, on 6 matching bases. This receptor was obtained from a woman of 80 years or more with active or convalescent COVID-19. The base sequence is TGTGCCAGCAGACGTACAGGGTCCACCGGGGAGCTGTTTTTT. This sequence encodes CASRRTGSTGELFF.